This T cell receptor beta chain was documented in a study of blood T cell repertoires in COVID-19 (TCRdb year 2020). Context from the whole study: Samples from collaborators originated in the United States, Italy and Spain and spanned both the acute and convalescent phases of COVID-19. The prospective study material was composed of cDNA or gDNA derived from T cells, B-cell-depleted T cells, or PBMCs. Deeply sampled blood TCRbeta repertoires from subjects exposed to, actively infected with, or recovered from COVID-19 were included in the dataset. The repertoires were made available in a free public database intended to serve as a resource for research on the immune response to SARS-CoV-2. Samples came from the ongoing ImmuneRACE study (first 160 participants) plus 1,254 subjects from 6 global collaborators. The sample metadata nearly always contained a de-identified subject ID, COVID-19 status, age in years and sex. Where available, HLA class I and class II types were obtained from metadata supplied by the sample provider rather than from assay-based typing.

About this clone itself: Its antigen target is currently unknown. No quality values exist for individual bases; no much larger clone is one base distant.

TCRbeta CDR3 regions were amplified from genomic DNA by means of the immunoSEQ Assay, a bias-controlled multiplex PCR. From the authors' description of their analysis: The number of nucleated cells in each sample was estimated by amplification of reference gene primers within the assay. To quantify the absolute abundance of each unique TCRbeta CDR3 rearrangement, sequence reads were collapsed and filtered. For each sample, productive Simpson clonality was calculated as the square root of Simpson's diversity index over productive rearrangements. TCRdb retrieved this table from immuneACCESS and kept in-frame rearrangements only. Not all clones are present; in checked studies, unresolved V genes account for under half, and no reason is known for the remainder. V and J calls and clone size are copied from that table; D and trimming were computed from the DNA. The sample table contains 250,000 to 400,000 clones; only one count was recorded for roughly 90% of them. The leading ten clones occupy roughly 2.9% of the sample.

General findings and caveats noted by the study authors: How much clinical and demographic metadata was included differed by source and by participant, and the metadata was provided uncurated.

In Seattle, one collaborating source enrolled patients while the infection was active and tracked those patients longitudinally over the course of disease. Collaborating institutions collected whole blood in K2EDTA tubes following their own protocols. For TCRbeta analysis, collaborators shipped samples in one of three forms: frozen whole blood, isolated PBMCs, or DNA extracted from either of those sample types. The TCR was taken from a woman aged 25 to 39 with COVID-19, enrolled during active disease. The specimen was peripheral blood.

Read as DNA, the sequence is TGTGCCACGACAGGGACAGATACGCAGTATTTT. It translates to CATTGTDTQYF. The chain joins TRBV2 to TRBJ2-3, with 7 bases matching TRBD1. The CDR3 goes from the cysteine to the phenylalanine over 11 residues. The read is trimmed to its CDR3 DNA, 33 bases read in frame from base 1. CDR1 SNHLY and CDR2 FYNNEI are derived from the germline V gene. Here V drops 10 bases and J drops 3 bases, and the junction holds 1 base not matched to any gene.